This T cell receptor beta chain appears in the sequencing data of a study of blood T cell repertoires in COVID-19. Turning to the study itself: The United States, Italy and Spain supplied acute and convalescent COVID-19 samples. T cells, B-cell-depleted T cells, or PBMCs supplied cDNA or gDNA.

Germline CDR1 is MGHRA and CDR2 is YSYEKL. Trimming cost V 0 bases and J 9 bases; bases outside gene matches: 9. CDR3 length equals 15 residues. Original methodology: Quantification of nucleated cells was approximated via reference gene primer amplification. Data came from immunoSEQ multiplex PCR; TCRdb stores just in-frame clones and leaves some out. V and J calls plus clone size are reproduced from that table; the DNA served to infer D and trimming. This sample has 200,000 to 250,000 clones, with about 82% found just once. Seattle-derived patients entered the study during active infection and were followed longitudinally.

This TCR derives from a woman in her 70s with COVID-19, enrolled during active disease. The sample consisted of peripheral blood. The V gene is TRBV4-1, the J gene TRBJ2-5; TRBD2 agrees at 8 bases. The CDR3 is CASSQDRERGTAQYF. Here the CDR3 DNA reads TGCGCCAGCAGCCAAGATCGGGAGCGGGGGACGGCCCAGTACTTC.